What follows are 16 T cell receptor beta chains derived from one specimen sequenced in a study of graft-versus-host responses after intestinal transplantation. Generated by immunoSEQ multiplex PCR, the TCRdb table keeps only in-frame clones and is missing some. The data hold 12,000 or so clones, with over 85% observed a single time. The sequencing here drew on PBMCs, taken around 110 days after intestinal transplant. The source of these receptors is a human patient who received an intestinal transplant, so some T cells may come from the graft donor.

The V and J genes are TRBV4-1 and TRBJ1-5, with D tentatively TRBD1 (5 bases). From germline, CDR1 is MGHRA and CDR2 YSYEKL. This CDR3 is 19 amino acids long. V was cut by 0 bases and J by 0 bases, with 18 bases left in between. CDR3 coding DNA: TGCGCCAGCAGCCAAGATCGTGACAGAGGGTATGGTAGCAATCAGCCCCAGCATTTT. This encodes CASSQDRDRGYGSNQPQHF.

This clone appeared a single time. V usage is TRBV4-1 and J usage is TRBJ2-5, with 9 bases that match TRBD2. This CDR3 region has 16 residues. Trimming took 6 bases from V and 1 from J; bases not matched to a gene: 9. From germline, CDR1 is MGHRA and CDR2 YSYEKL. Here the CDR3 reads CASRLNKREVQETQYF. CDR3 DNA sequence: TGCGCCAGCAGATTGAACAAGCGGGAGGTCCAAGAGACCCAGTACTTC.

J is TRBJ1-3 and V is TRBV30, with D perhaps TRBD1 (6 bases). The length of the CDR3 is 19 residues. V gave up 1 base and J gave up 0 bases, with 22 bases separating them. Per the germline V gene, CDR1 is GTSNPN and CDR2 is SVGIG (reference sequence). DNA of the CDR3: TGTGCCTGGAGTGCCTATAACTCCGGGACATATAGCTCTGGAAACACCATATATTTT. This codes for CAWSAYNSGTYSSGNTIYF.

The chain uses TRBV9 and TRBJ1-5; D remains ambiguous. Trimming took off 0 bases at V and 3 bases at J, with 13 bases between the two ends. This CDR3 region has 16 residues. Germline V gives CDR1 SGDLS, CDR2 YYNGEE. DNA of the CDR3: TGTGCCAGCAGCGTAGAAGGTCGGAGGGACAATCAGCCCCAGCATTTT. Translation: CASSVEGRRDNQPQHF. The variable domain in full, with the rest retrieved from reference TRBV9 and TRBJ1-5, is DSGVTQTPKHLITATGQRVTLRCSPRSGDLSVYWYQQSLDQGLQFLIQYYNGEERAKGNILERFSAQQFPDLHSELNLSSLELGDSALYFCASSVEGRRDNQPQHFGDGTRLSIL.

The CDR3 region has the DNA TGTGCCAGCACCCTGATAAGCTTAAACAATGAGCAGTTCTTC. Amino acid sequence: CASTLISLNNEQFF. This chain connects TRBV11-2 to TRBJ2-1, with D unresolved. This CDR3 contains 14 residues. Germline lookup yields CDR1 SGHAT and CDR2 FQNNGV. Deletions cut 7 bases from V and 5 bases from J, with 15 bases between.

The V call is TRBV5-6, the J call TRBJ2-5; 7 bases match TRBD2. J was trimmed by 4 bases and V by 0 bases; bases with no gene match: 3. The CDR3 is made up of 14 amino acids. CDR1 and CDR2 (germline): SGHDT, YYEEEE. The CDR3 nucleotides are TGTGCCAGCAGCTTGGGGGCTAGCGGAGAGACCCAGTACTTC. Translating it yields CASSLGASGETQYF.

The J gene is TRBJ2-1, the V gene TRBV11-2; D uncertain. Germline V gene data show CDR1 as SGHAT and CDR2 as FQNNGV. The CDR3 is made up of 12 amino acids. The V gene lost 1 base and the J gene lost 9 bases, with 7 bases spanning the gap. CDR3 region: CASSLAASEQFF. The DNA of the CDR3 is TGTGCCAGCAGCTTAGCGGCAAGTGAGCAGTTCTTC.

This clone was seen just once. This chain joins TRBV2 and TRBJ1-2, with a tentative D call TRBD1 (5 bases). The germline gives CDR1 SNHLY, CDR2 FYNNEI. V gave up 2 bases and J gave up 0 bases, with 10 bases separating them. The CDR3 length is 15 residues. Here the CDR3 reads CASSEIRGPNYGYTF. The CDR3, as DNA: TGTGCCAGCAGTGAAATCCGGGGACCTAACTATGGCTACACCTTC.

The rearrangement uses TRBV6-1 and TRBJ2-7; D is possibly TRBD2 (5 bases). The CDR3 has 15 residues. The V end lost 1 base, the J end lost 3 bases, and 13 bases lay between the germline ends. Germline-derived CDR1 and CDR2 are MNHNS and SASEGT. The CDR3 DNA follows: TGTGCCAGCAGTGAAGGGAGTAGCGACCACTACGAGCAGTACTTC. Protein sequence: CASSEGSSDHYEQYF.

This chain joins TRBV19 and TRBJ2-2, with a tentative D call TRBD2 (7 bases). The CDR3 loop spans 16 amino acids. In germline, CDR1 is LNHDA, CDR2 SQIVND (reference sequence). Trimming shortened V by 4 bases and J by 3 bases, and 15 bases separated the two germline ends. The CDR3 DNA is TGTGCCAGTAGTACCCGGGGGGCAGTTGACACCGGGGAGCTGTTTTTT. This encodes CASSTRGAVDTGELFF.

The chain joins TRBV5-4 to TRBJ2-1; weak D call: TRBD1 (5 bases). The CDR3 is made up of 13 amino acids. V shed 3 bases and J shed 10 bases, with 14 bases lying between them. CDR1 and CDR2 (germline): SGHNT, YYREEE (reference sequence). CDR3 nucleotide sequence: TGTGCCAGCAGCTCCGCTAGGGGCAGGGAGCAGTTCTTC. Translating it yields CASSSARGREQFF.

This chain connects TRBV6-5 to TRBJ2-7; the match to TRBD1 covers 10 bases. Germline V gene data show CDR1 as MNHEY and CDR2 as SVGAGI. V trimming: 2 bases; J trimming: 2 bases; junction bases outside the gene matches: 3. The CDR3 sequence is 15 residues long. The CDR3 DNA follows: TGTGCCAGCAGTTACGCCGGGACAGGGGCCTACGAGCAGTACTTC. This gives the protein CASSYAGTGAYEQYF.

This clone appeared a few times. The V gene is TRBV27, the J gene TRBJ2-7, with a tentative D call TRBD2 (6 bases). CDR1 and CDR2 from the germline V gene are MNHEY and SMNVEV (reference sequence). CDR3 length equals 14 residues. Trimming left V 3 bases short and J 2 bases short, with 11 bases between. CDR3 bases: TGTGCCAGCAGTTTGGGAGGTCAACCCTACGAGCAGTACTTC. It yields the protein CASSLGGQPYEQYF.

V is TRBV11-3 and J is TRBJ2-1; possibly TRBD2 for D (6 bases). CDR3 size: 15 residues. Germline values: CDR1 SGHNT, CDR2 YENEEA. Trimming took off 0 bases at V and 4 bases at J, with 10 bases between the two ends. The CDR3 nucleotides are TGTGCCAGCAGCTTAGAGGGAGGAACGTACAATGAGCAGTTCTTC. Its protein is CASSLEGGTYNEQFF.

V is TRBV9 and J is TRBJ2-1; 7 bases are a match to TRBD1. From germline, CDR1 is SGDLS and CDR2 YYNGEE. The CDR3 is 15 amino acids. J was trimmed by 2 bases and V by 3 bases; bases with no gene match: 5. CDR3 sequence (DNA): TGTGCCAGCAGCGGCACAGGGGAGCCCTACAATGAGCAGTTCTTC. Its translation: CASSGTGEPYNEQFF.

The CDR3 DNA reads TGCACCAGCAGAAAACACGGTTTGTGCACAAATCGGGCCAACGTCCTGACTTTC. This translates into CTSRKHGLCTNRANVLTF. The chain is built from TRBV1 and TRBJ2-6. TRBV1 is marked as a pseudogene. This CDR3 comprises 18 residues.